Many counts were recorded for the clone carrying this TCR beta chain. Antigen unknown. These data belong to a study of T cell repertoires in cytomegalovirus infection. TCRdb redid the calling of the reads with MiXCR, one entry per CDR3 protein. Of about 160,000 distinct CDR3 sequences listed, 20% to 25% are singletons. CDR3 size: 14 residues. Per the germline V gene, CDR1 is SGHTA and CDR2 is FQGNSA. V was pared by 0 bases and J by 0 bases, with 5 bases between. The source of this sequence is a human donor in good health (CMV status not recorded). Some clones in this sample may be carry-over from other donors' samples. The sample was CD8+ T cells from cultured PBMCs, taken from culture after CMV antigen stimulation. V is TRBV7-2 and J is TRBJ1-2; D unresolved. The CDR3 here is CASSLAAPNYGYTF. The CDR3 DNA reads TGTGCCAGCAGCTTAGCGGCCCCTAACTATGGCTACACCTTC.